This T cell receptor (beta chain) was recorded in a study of shared clonotypes between healthy human individuals. Study observations and caveats: Richness estimates generally favored naive over memory subsets. Generation probabilities of non-shared clonotypes were lower (relative to those shared by all four donors).

This clone occurred a few times. Its antigen is not known. Method: immunoSEQ multiplex PCR; TCRdb's copy keeps in-frame clones and lacks some. Here the sample spans some 1 million clones, roughly 75% being singletons. HIV-negative, healthy adults without recent acute infections or vaccinations were the donors. The CDR3 spans 15 residues. V lost 0 bases and J lost 5, with 14 bases in between. Germline V lookup: CDR1 SGHRS, CDR2 YFSETQ. The sample consisted of memory CD4+ T cells sorted from blood. As for subset: CD45RA-negative fraction. The sequence came from a man aged 18 to 35 in good health. V usage is TRBV5-1 and J usage is TRBJ1-1; TRBD1 might be the D (6 bases). The CDR3 sequence is CASSLAPGAITEAFF. The CDR3 DNA follows: TGCGCCAGCAGCTTGGCCCCGGGGGCGATTACTGAAGCTTTCTTT.